One sample yielded the 14 T cell receptor beta chains listed below, sequenced in a study of CDR3 diversity in severe acne. A single record per CDR3 protein comes from TCRdb applying MiXCR to the PCR reads. The repertoire holds more than 80,000 distinct CDR3 sequences, with under 55% as singletons. Sequencing was done on a sample of blood. The receptors come from a male donor with severe acne vulgaris.

This clonotype is medium-sized (0.01 to 0.1%) within its sample. The V gene is TRBV24-1, the J gene TRBJ2-1; 13 bases are shared with TRBD2. The length of the CDR3 is 16 residues. After removal of 6 bases from V and 8 bases from J, the junction contained 9 bases not matched to a gene. The germline CDR1 and CDR2 sequences are KGHDR and SFDVKD. In nucleotides, the CDR3 is TGTGCCACCAGTTCGATCGGGACTAGCGGGAATGATGAGCAGTTCTTC. This translates into CATSSIGTSGNDEQFF.

V usage is TRBV7-9 and J usage is TRBJ2-2, with a possible D match to TRBD2 (7 bases). Trimming removed 1 base from V and 17 bases from J, with 20 bases in between. Germline V gives CDR1 SEHNR, CDR2 FQNEAQ (reference sequence). This CDR3 has 14 residues. CDR3 loop: CASSLVGDSGGLFF. CDR3 nucleotides: TGTGCCAGCAGCTTAGTCGGGGATTCCGGGGGGCTATTTTTT.

This clonotype was counted many times. The chain uses TRBV2 and TRBJ1-2, with D tentatively TRBD1 (5 bases). V lost 8 bases and J lost 2, with 9 bases in between. This CDR3 is 12 amino acids long. CDR1 is SNHLY, CDR2 FYNNEI, per germline. The CDR3 spells CASGAENYGYTF. The DNA of the CDR3 is TGTGCCAGCGGGGCAGAGAACTATGGCTACACCTTC.

This clonotype has a count of ten or more. The chain employs TRBV6-5 and TRBJ2-6; D remains ambiguous. The CDR3 totals 15 residues. CDR1 MNHEY and CDR2 SVGAGI come from the germline V gene. V lost 4 bases and J lost 1, with 8 bases in between. CDR3 in amino acids: CASSSPISGANVLTF. The CDR3 DNA is TGTGCCAGCAGTTCCCCCATTTCTGGGGCCAACGTCCTGACTTTC.

This clonotype was seen a single time. The rearrangement links TRBV29-1 to TRBJ1-1, with D uncertain. Trimming took 6 bases from V and 7 from J, leaving 9 bases between them. Germline V gene data show CDR1 as SQVTM and CDR2 as ANQGSEA. The CDR3 totals 10 residues. This chain's CDR3 is CSVRTGEAFF. CDR3 DNA: TGCAGCGTGAGGACCGGTGAAGCTTTCTTT.

There are many counts of this clonotype. The gene calls are TRBV11-2 and TRBJ2-7, with a tentative D call TRBD2 (5 bases). V dropped 5 bases and J dropped 0 bases, with 11 bases sitting between them. Per germline, CDR1 SGHAT and CDR2 FQNNGV. The CDR3 spans 14 residues. The CDR3 here is CASSQGLSSYEQYF. The CDR3 nucleotides are TGTGCCAGCAGCCAAGGACTCAGCTCCTACGAGCAGTACTTC.

This clonotype was observed many times. The chain links TRBV5-5 to TRBJ2-5, with 8 bases matching TRBD1. Losses at the gene ends were 3 bases for V and 3 bases for J; bases not matched to a gene: 4. Germline V gene lookup returns CDR1 SGHKS and CDR2 YYEKEE (reference sequence). The CDR3 loop spans 14 amino acids. CDR3 DNA: TGTGCCAGCAGCTCGGAGGACAGGGAAGAGACCCAGTACTTC. Translated, it gives CASSSEDREETQYF. Using reference TRBV5-5 and TRBJ2-5 for the parts outside the CDR3, the full variable domain is DAGVTQSPTHLIKTRGQQVTLRCSPISGHKSVSWYQQVLGQGPQFIFQYYEKEERGRGNFPDRFSARQFPNYSSELNVNALLLGDSALYLCASSSEDREETQYFGPGTRLLVL.

This clonotype has at least ten counts. This chain links TRBV25-1 with TRBJ2-7; 7 bases are shared with TRBD2. CDR1 and CDR2 (germline): MGHDK, SYGVNS. The CDR3 loop spans 14 amino acids. The V gene end was trimmed by 2 bases and the J gene end by 7 bases; junction bases not matched to a gene: 8. CDR3 region: CASSEGTILGEQYF. As DNA, the CDR3 is TGTGCCAGCAGTGAAGGGACTATCCTCGGGGAGCAGTACTTC.

This clonotype has just a few counts. This rearrangement joins TRBV3-1 to TRBJ2-1; the D is unclear. The CDR3 spans 14 residues. Per the germline V gene, CDR1 is LGHDT and CDR2 is YNNKEL (reference sequence). Trimming removed 1 base at V and 9 bases at J, with 13 bases between. The CDR3 here is CASSQGPRRTEQFF. As DNA, the CDR3 is TGTGCCAGCAGCCAAGGTCCCCGGCGGACTGAGCAGTTCTTC.

The J gene is TRBJ2-5, the V gene TRBV24-1; TRBD1 might be the D (5 bases). Trimming stripped 4 bases from V and 1 base from J, with 12 bases between. The germline V gene has CDR1 KGHDR and CDR2 SFDVKD. This CDR3 spans 15 amino acids. The CDR3, as DNA: TGTGCCACCAGTGACCCCGGCCAGGGCCAAGAGACCCAGTACTTC. Translation gives CATSDPGQGQETQYF.

This clonotype was counted at least ten times. CDR3 sequence reads: CASSIGTASSYEQYF. CDR3 nucleotides: TGTGCCAGTAGTATAGGGACAGCGAGCTCCTACGAGCAGTACTTC. This chain links TRBV19 with TRBJ2-7, with D maybe TRBD1 (6 bases). The V end was cut by 1 base, the J end by 0 bases, with 10 bases between. This CDR3 region has 15 residues. Germline assignment: CDR1 LNHDA and CDR2 SQIVND (reference sequence).

CDR3 in amino acids: CASNGGGSNEKLFF. Here the CDR3 DNA reads TGTGCCAGCAACGGAGGGGGGTCTAATGAAAAACTGTTTTTT. The chain links TRBV9 to TRBJ1-4; D perhaps matches TRBD1 (6 bases). This CDR3 is built from 14 residues. Germline CDR1 SGDLS, CDR2 YYNGEE. The V gene lost 6 bases and the J gene lost 3 bases, with 12 bases spanning the gap.

This clonotype was picked up many times. This chain joins TRBV5-4 and TRBJ2-1, with 8 bases lining up with TRBD2. This CDR3 has 15 amino acids. CDR1 is SGHNT and CDR2 is YYREEE in the germline V gene (reference sequence). V was clipped by 5 bases and J by 0 bases; unmatched bases: 4. The CDR3 loop reads CASRTSGGSYNEQFF. The CDR3 DNA follows: TGTGCCAGCAGGACAAGCGGGGGCTCCTACAATGAGCAGTTCTTC.

V usage is TRBV27 and J usage is TRBJ2-7; 8 bases match TRBD1. J was trimmed by 1 base and V by 2 bases; bases with no gene match: 7. The CDR3 consists of 16 residues. CDR1 MNHEY and CDR2 SMNVEV come from the germline V gene (reference sequence). For the CDR3, the DNA is TGTGCCAGCAGTTTACGGACAGGGAGGAGTTCCTACGAGCAGTACTTC. This encodes CASSLRTGRSSYEQYF.